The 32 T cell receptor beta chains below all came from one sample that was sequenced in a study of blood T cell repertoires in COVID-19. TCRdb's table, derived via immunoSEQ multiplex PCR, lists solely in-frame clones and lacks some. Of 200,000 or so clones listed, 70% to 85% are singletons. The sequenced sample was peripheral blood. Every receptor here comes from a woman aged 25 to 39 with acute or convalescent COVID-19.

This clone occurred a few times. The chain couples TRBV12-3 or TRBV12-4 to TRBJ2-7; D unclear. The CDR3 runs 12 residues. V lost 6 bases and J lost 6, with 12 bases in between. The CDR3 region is CASRVGQAEQYF. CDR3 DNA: TGTGCCAGCAGGGTTGGCCAGGCCGAGCAGTACTTC.

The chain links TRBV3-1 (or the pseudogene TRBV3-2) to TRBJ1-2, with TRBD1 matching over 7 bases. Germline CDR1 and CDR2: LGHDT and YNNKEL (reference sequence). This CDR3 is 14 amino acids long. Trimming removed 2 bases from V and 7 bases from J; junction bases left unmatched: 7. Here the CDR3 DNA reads TGTGCCAGCAGCCAACTGAAGACAGGGTCTGGCTACACCTTC. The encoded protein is CASSQLKTGSGYTF.

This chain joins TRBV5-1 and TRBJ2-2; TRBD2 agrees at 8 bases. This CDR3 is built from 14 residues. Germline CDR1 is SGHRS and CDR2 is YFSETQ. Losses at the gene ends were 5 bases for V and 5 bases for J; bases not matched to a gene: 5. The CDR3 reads CASSREGRTGELFF. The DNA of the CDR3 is TGCGCCAGCAGTCGGGAGGGTAGGACCGGGGAGCTGTTTTTT.

CDR3 in DNA: TGTGCCAGCAGCTTGACAGGTGGACTCACAGATACGCAGTATTTT. Its protein product is CASSLTGGLTDTQYF. The gene calls are TRBV7-9 and TRBJ2-3; D is perhaps TRBD1 (6 bases). V was trimmed by 3 bases and J by 2 bases, leaving 12 bases between them. The CDR3 consists of 15 residues. Germline loops: CDR1 SEHNR, CDR2 FQNEAQ (reference sequence).

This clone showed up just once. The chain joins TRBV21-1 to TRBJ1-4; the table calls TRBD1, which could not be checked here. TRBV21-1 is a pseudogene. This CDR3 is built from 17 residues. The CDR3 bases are TGTGCCAGCAGCAAAACTCAGGAGGGGGCTCGGAATGAAAAACTGTTTTTT. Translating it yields CASSKTQEGARNEKLFF.

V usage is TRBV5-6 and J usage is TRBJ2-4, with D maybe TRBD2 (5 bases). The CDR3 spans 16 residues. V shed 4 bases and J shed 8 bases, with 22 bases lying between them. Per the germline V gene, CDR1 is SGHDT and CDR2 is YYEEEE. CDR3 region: CASSLGSPGRGDIQYF. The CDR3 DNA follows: TGTGCCAGCAGCCTGGGGTCACCGGGCCGGGGTGACATTCAGTACTTC.

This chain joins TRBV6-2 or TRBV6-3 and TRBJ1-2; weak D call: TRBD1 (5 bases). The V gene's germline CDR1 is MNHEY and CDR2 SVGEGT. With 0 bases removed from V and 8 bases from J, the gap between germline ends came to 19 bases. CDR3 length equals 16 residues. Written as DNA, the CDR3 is TGTGCCAGCAGTTACTCTACAGTTGGACAATCATCAGGCTACACCTTC. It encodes CASSYSTVGQSSGYTF.

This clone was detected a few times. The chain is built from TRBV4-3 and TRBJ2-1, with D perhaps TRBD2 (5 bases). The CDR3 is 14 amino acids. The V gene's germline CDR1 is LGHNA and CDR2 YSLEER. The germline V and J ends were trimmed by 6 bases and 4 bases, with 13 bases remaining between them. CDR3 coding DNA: TGCGCCAGCAGTGGTGGAGGCTCATACAATGAGCAGTTCTTC. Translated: CASSGGGSYNEQFF.

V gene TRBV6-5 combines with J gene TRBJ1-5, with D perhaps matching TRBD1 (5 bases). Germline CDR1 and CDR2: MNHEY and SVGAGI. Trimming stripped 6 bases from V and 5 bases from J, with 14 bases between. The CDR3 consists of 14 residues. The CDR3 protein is CASSHPGGYQPQHF. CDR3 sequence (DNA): TGTGCCAGCAGCCACCCGGGGGGGTATCAGCCCCAGCATTTT.

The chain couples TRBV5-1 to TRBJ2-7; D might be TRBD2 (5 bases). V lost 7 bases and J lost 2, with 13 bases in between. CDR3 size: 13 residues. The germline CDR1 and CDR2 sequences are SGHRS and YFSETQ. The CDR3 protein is CASGVGEPYEQYF. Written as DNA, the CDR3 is TGCGCCAGCGGAGTCGGGGAACCCTACGAGCAGTACTTC.

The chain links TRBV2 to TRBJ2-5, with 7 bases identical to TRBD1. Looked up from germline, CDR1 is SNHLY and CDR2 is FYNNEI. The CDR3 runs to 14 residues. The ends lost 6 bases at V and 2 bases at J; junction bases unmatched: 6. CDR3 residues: CASRVTGAQETQYF. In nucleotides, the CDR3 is TGTGCCAGCAGAGTAACAGGGGCACAAGAGACCCAGTACTTC.

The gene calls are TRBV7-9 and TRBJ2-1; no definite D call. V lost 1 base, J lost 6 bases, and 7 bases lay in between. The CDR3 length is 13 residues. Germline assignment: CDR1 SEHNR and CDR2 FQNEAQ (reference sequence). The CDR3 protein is CASSLGSFNEQFF. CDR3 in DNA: TGTGCCAGCAGCTTAGGCAGTTTCAATGAGCAGTTCTTC.

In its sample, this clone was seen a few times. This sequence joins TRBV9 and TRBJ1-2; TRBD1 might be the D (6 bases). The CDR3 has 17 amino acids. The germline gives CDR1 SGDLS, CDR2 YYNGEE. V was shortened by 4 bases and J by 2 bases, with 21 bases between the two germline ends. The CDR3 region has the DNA TGTGCCAGCAGCTCTACCGGAGGCAGGGGAGTCAACTATGGCTACACCTTC. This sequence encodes CASSSTGGRGVNYGYTF.

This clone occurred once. The CDR3 DNA sequence: TGTGCCACCAGCAGAGATTCCGGGGGGGGCACGCAGTATTTT. Translation gives CATSRDSGGGTQYF. The chain has TRBV15 and TRBJ2-3, with TRBD2 matching 8 bases. Losses at the gene ends were 0 bases for V and 9 bases for J; bases not matched to a gene: 5. CDR1 and CDR2 from the germline V gene are LNHNV and YYDKDF (reference sequence). The CDR3 covers 14 residues.

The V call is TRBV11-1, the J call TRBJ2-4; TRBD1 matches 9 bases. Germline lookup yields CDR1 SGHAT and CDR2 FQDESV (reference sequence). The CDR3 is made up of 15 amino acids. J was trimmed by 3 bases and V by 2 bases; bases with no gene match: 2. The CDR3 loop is CASSLTDRGKNIQYF. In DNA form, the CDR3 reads TGTGCCAGCAGCTTAACGGACAGGGGCAAAAACATTCAGTACTTC.

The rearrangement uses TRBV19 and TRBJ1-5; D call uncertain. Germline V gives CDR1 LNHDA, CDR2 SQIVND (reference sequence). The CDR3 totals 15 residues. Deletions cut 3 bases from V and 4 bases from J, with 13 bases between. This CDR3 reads CASSIRGLANQPQHF. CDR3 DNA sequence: TGTGCCAGTAGTATTCGAGGGCTGGCAAATCAGCCCCAGCATTTT.

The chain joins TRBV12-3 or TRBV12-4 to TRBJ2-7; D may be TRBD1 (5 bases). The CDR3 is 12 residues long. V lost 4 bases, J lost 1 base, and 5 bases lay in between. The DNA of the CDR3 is TGTGCCAGCAGTTCAGGGTCCTACGAGCAGTACTTC. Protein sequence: CASSSGSYEQYF.

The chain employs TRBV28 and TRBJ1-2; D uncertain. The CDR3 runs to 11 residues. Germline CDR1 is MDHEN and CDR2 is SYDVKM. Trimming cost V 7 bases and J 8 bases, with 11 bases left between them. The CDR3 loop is CASTSSSGYTF. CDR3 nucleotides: TGTGCCAGCACTTCCTCGAGCGGCTACACCTTC.

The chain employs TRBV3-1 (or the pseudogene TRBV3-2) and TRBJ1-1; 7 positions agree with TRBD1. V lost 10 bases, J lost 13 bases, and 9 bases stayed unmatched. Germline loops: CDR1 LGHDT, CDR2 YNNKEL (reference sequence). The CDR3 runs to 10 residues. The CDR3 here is CANKTGLDFF. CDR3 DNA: TGTGCCAACAAGACAGGGCTGGATTTCTTT.

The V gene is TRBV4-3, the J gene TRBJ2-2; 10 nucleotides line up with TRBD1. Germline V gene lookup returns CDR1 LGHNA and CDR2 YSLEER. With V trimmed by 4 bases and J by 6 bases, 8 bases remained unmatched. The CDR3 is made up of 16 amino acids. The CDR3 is CASSPGTGVMAGELFF. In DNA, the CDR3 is TGCGCCAGCAGCCCCGGGACAGGGGTTATGGCCGGGGAGCTGTTTTTT.

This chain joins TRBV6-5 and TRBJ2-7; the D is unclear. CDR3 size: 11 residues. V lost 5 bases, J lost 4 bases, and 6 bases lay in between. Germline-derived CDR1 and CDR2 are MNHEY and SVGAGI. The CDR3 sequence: CASSPTYEQYF. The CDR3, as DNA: TGTGCCAGCAGTCCGACTTACGAGCAGTACTTC.

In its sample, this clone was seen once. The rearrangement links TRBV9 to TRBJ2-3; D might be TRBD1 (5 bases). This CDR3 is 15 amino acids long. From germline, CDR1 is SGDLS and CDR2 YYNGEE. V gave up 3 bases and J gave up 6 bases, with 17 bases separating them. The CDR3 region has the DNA TGTGCCAGCAGCGAGGGGCCCTCCTGGAAGGATACGCAGTATTTT. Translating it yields CASSEGPSWKDTQYF.

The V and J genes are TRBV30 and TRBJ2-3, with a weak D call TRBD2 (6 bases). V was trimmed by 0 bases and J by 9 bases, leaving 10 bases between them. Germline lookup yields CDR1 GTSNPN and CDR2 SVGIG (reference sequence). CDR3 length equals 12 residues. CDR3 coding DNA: TGTGCCTGGAGTGTACTAGCCGGCACGCAGTATTTT. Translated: CAWSVLAGTQYF.

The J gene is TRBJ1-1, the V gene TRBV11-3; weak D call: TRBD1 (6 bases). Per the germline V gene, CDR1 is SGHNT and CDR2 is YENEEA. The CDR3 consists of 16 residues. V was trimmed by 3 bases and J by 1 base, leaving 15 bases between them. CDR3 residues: CASSFDTGGANTEAFF. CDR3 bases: TGTGCCAGCAGCTTCGACACGGGGGGGGCGAACACTGAAGCTTTCTTT.

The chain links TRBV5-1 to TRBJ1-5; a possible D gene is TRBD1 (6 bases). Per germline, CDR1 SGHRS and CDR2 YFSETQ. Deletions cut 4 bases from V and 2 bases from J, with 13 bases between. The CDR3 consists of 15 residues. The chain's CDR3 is CASSLGEGGNQPQHF. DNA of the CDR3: TGCGCCAGCAGCCTTGGGGAGGGGGGCAATCAGCCCCAGCATTTT.

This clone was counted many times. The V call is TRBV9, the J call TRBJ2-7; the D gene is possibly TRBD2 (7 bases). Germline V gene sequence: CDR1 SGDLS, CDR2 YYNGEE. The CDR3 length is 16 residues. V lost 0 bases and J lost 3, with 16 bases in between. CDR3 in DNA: TGTGCCAGCAGCGTAGGGGACCTGGGGGGGCGCTACGAGCAGTACTTC. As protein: CASSVGDLGGRYEQYF.

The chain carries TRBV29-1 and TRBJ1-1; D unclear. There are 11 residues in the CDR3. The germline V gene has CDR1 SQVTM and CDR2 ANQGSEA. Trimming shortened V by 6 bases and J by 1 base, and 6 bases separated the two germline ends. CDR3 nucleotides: TGCAGCGTGCTGAGGAACACTGAAGCTTTCTTT. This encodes CSVLRNTEAFF.

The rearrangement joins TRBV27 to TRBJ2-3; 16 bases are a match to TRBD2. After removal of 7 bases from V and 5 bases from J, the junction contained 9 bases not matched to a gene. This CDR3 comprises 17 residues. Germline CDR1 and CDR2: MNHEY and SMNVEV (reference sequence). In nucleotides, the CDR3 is TGTGCCAGCACCCTAACGGGGACTAGCGGGGGGGGAGATACGCAGTATTTT. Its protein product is CASTLTGTSGGGDTQYF.

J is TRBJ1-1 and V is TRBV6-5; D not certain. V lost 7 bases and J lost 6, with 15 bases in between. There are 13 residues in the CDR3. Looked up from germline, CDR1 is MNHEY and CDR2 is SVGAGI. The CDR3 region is CASISSGKAEAFF. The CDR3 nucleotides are TGTGCCAGCATTTCATCGGGGAAAGCTGAAGCTTTCTTT.

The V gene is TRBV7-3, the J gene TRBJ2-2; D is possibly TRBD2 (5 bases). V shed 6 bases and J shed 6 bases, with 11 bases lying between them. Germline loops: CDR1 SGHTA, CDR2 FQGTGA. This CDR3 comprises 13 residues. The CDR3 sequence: CASRLTGAGELFF. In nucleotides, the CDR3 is TGTGCCAGCAGACTAACCGGGGCCGGGGAGCTGTTTTTT.

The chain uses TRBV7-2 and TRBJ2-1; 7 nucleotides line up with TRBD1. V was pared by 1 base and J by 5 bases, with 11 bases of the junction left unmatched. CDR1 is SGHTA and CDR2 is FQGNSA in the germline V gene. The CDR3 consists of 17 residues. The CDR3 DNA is TGTGCCAGCAGCTTAGGGGCCGCCGGGACAGAAAACAATGAGCAGTTCTTC. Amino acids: CASSLGAAGTENNEQFF.

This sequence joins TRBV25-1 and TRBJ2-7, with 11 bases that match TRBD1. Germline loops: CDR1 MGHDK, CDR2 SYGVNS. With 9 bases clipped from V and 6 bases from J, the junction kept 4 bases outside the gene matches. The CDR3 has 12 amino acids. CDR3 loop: CARLDRGLEQYF. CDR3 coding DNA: TGTGCCAGATTGGACAGGGGGCTCGAGCAGTACTTC.